The 32 T cell receptor beta chains below were found in one sample sequenced in a study of cytomegalovirus exposure and HLA in healthy donors. Researchers ran the PCR with 60 Vbeta and 13 Jbeta primers. Generated by immunoSEQ multiplex PCR, the TCRdb table keeps only in-frame clones and is missing some. The sample gives about 230,000 clones, around four fifths of which show up once; 0.58% is in the top ten. Sequenced input: PBMCs. The receptors were sampled from a woman aged 40 to 50 in good health and CMV-seronegative.

The genes are TRBV2 and TRBJ2-1; D ambiguous. Deletions cut 10 bases from V and 7 bases from J, with 20 bases between. From germline, CDR1 is SNHLY and CDR2 FYNNEI. This CDR3 comprises 14 residues. CDR3 region: CAISTPQSRNEQFF. The CDR3, as DNA: TGTGCCATCTCAACACCCCAGTCTAGGAATGAGCAGTTCTTC.

In its sample, this clone was seen once. The chain has TRBV11-3 and TRBJ2-2, with a weak D call TRBD1 (5 bases). Germline V lookup: CDR1 SGHNT, CDR2 YENEEA. Trimming pared 7 bases from V and 4 bases from J, leaving 16 bases between. This CDR3 is built from 15 residues. The DNA of the CDR3 is TGTGCCAGCACCCAGTCGCAGGGTATCACCGGGGAGCTGTTTTTT. Translating it yields CASTQSQGITGELFF.

CDR3 coding DNA: TGTGCCAGCAGCTCCTATCTACGACAGGGCGGGGTTGGAAACACCATATATTTT. Its protein is CASSSYLRQGGVGNTIYF. The gene calls are TRBV7-6 and TRBJ1-3; 7 bases match TRBD1. Germline V CDR1 and CDR2: SGHVS, FNYEAQ. The CDR3 is 18 amino acids. J lost 3 bases, V lost 4 bases, and 15 bases had no gene match.

The chain employs TRBV28 and TRBJ2-7; the match to TRBD1 covers 10 bases. Germline V gives CDR1 MDHEN, CDR2 SYDVKM. The CDR3 spans 15 residues. V was pared by 6 bases and J by 6 bases, with 11 bases of the junction left unmatched. CDR3 bases: TGTGCCAGCAGGCCCGCGTCCGGGACAGGGGCCGAGCAGTACTTC. Translating it yields CASRPASGTGAEQYF. Supplemented by reference TRBV28 and TRBJ2-7, the full variable domain reads DVKVTQSSRYLVKRTGEKVFLECVQDMDHENMFWYRQDPGLGLRLIYFSYDVKMKEKGDIPEGYSVSREKKERFSLILESASTNQTSMYLCASRPASGTGAEQYFGPGTRLTVT.

This sequence joins TRBV16 and TRBJ1-2, with 10 bases fitting TRBD1. Germline loops: CDR1 KGHSY, CDR2 FQNENV. V was clipped by 4 bases and J by 3 bases; unmatched bases: 8. The CDR3 has 16 amino acids. CDR3 loop: CASSLDRTGGHYGYTF. In DNA, the CDR3 is TGTGCCAGCAGCCTAGACCGGACAGGGGGACACTATGGCTACACCTTC.

The chain is built from TRBV30 and TRBJ2-6; no clear D gene. The germline CDR1 and CDR2 sequences are GTSNPN and SVGIG (reference sequence). The CDR3 sequence is 15 residues long. V shed 8 bases and J shed 0 bases, with 14 bases lying between them. The CDR3 nucleotides read TGTGCCCGCCTAAGAGGTGGCTCTGGGGCCAACGTCCTGACTTTC. Its translation is CARLRGGSGANVLTF.

The gene calls are TRBV6-5 and TRBJ1-2; TRBD1 aligns across 8 bases. The CDR3 has 15 residues. V shed 0 bases, J shed 4 bases, and the junction held 4 bases outside the gene matches. Germline V gene sequence: CDR1 MNHEY, CDR2 SVGAGI. As DNA, the CDR3 is TGTGCCAGCAGTTACTCTGGACAGGGTATCTATGGCTACACCTTC. Translated: CASSYSGQGIYGYTF.

The rearrangement links TRBV30 to TRBJ2-7; tentative D call: TRBD1 (6 bases). Germline V gene sequence: CDR1 GTSNPN, CDR2 SVGIG (reference sequence). This CDR3 has 14 residues. V lost 1 base, J lost 3 bases, and 13 bases lay in between. Here the CDR3 DNA reads TGTGCCTGGAGTGAACAGGGAGTTTTCTACGAGCAGTACTTC. Protein: CAWSEQGVFYEQYF.

This chain connects TRBV15 to TRBJ2-7; 7 bases are a match to TRBD2. V shed 0 bases, J shed 3 bases, and the junction held 17 bases outside the gene matches. The CDR3 runs to 19 residues. Germline CDR1 is LNHNV and CDR2 is YYDKDF (reference sequence). CDR3 sequence reads: CATSRDRPRWGGVDYEQYF. DNA for the CDR3: TGTGCCACCAGCAGAGACCGCCCCAGGTGGGGAGGGGTAGACTACGAGCAGTACTTC.

The CDR3 region is CASSEGADPSIYEQYF. The DNA of the CDR3 is TGTGCCAGCAGTGAAGGGGCAGACCCCTCAATTTACGAGCAGTACTTC. The genes are TRBV2 and TRBJ2-7; D uncertain. CDR3 length: 16 residues. The germline V and J ends were trimmed by 1 base and 4 bases, with 17 bases remaining between them. CDR1 and CDR2 (germline): SNHLY, FYNNEI.

The J gene is TRBJ2-7, the V gene TRBV27, with 7 bases matching TRBD1. The CDR3 sequence is 13 residues long. Per germline, CDR1 MNHEY and CDR2 SMNVEV (reference sequence). Trimming cost V 8 bases and J 4 bases; bases outside gene matches: 8. CDR3 DNA: TGTGCCAGCTCATTAGGGGGCCGGTACGAGCAGTACTTC. Translation gives CASSLGGRYEQYF.

V gene TRBV4-2 combines with J gene TRBJ1-1, with a weak D call TRBD1 (5 bases). V lost 1 base, J lost 1 base, and 13 bases lay in between. Germline V gene sequence: CDR1 LGHNA, CDR2 YNFKEQ. CDR3 length equals 16 residues. CDR3 nucleotides: TGTGCCAGCAGCCAAGCAGACAGAGCCGAGAACACTGAAGCTTTCTTT. Its protein product is CASSQADRAENTEAFF.

The sample holds a few counts of this clone. The J gene is TRBJ1-1, the V gene TRBV4-1; D uncertain. Germline CDR1 reads MGHRA; CDR2 reads YSYEKL. CDR3 size: 14 residues. Trimming stripped 4 bases from V and 3 bases from J, with 12 bases between. CDR3 coding DNA: TGCGCCAGCAGCCGCTCGAGGTTGGACACTGAAGCTTTCTTT. This encodes CASSRSRLDTEAFF.

The chain combines TRBV18 with TRBJ1-4; D gene ambiguous. The ends were cut back, 3 bases at V and 1 base at J, with 3 bases in the middle. The CDR3 has 13 residues. Germline V gene lookup returns CDR1 KGHSH and CDR2 LQKENI. The CDR3: CASSPRTNEKLFF. As DNA, the CDR3 is TGTGCCAGCTCACCCCGAACTAATGAAAAACTGTTTTTT. Supplemented by reference TRBV18 and TRBJ1-4, the full variable domain reads NAGVMQNPRHLVRRRGQEARLRCSPMKGHSHVYWYRQLPEEGLKFMVYLQKENIIDESGMPKERFSAEFPKEGPSILRIQQVVRGDSAAYFCASSPRTNEKLFFGSGTQLSVL.

The genes are TRBV13 and TRBJ1-2; 8 bases line up with TRBD1. The CDR3 loop spans 14 amino acids. Germline CDR1 PRHDT, CDR2 FYEKMQ (reference sequence). The ends lost 2 bases at V and 4 bases at J; junction bases unmatched: 3. For the CDR3, the DNA is TGTGCCAGCAGCTTATTCGGGACAGGCTATGGCTACACCTTC. Translating it yields CASSLFGTGYGYTF. Supplemented by reference TRBV13 and TRBJ1-2, the full variable domain reads AAGVIQSPRHLIKEKRETATLKCYPIPRHDTVYWYQQGPGQDPQFLISFYEKMQSDKGSIPDRFSAQQFSDYHSELNMSSLELGDSALYFCASSLFGTGYGYTFGSGTRLTVV.

The CDR3 region is CASSLTGGGQPQHF. The DNA of the CDR3 is TGTGCCAGCAGCCTGACAGGGGGCGGGCAGCCCCAGCATTTT. This chain connects TRBV11-2 to TRBJ1-5; 10 bases are a match to TRBD1. There are 14 residues in the CDR3. The germline V gene has CDR1 SGHAT and CDR2 FQNNGV. V lost 5 bases and J lost 7; bases outside the gene matches: 5. Together with reference TRBV11-2 and TRBJ1-5, the CDR3 gives the full variable domain: EAGVAQSPRYKIIEKRQSVAFWCNPISGHATLYWYQQILGQGPKLLIQFQNNGVVDDSQLPKDRFSAERLKGVDSTLKIQPAKLEDSAVYLCASSLTGGGQPQHFGDGTRLSIL.

V gene TRBV28 combines with J gene TRBJ2-7; D is uncertain. This CDR3 contains 13 residues. The germline gives CDR1 MDHEN, CDR2 SYDVKM. Trimming shortened V by 6 bases and J by 3 bases, and 12 bases separated the two germline ends. This chain's CDR3 is CASSPQSYYEQYF. The CDR3 DNA reads TGTGCCAGCAGCCCACAGAGTTACTACGAGCAGTACTTC.

The V call is TRBV5-5, the J call TRBJ2-7; the D gene is possibly TRBD1 (6 bases). The V gene's germline CDR1 is SGHKS and CDR2 YYEKEE (reference sequence). The CDR3 is 13 residues long. With 0 bases removed from V and 5 bases from J, the gap between germline ends came to 9 bases. CDR3 loop: CASSLAGAHEQYF. The CDR3 DNA reads TGTGCCAGCAGCTTGGCAGGGGCCCACGAGCAGTACTTC.

The sample holds a few counts of this clone. The chain carries TRBV9 and TRBJ1-6; 9 bases line up with TRBD1. The trim removed 3 bases at V and 10 bases at J, leaving 8 bases unmatched. The CDR3 totals 15 residues. The germline V gene has CDR1 SGDLS and CDR2 YYNGEE. This chain's CDR3 is CASSGGTGRESPLHF. CDR3 DNA: TGTGCCAGCAGCGGCGGGACAGGGCGGGAATCACCCCTCCACTTT.

The chain recombines TRBV5-6 with TRBJ1-6; 8 positions agree with TRBD1. J lost 8 bases, V lost 4 bases, and 5 bases had no gene match. Looked up from germline, CDR1 is SGHDT and CDR2 is YYEEEE. The CDR3 is 14 amino acids. This CDR3 is CASSAAGGYSPLHF. CDR3 DNA sequence: TGTGCCAGCAGCGCTGCAGGGGGCTATTCACCCCTCCACTTT.

This rearrangement joins TRBV10-2 to TRBJ1-5; no reliable D call. Germline V gives CDR1 WSHSY, CDR2 SAAADI. This CDR3 spans 14 amino acids. V lost 2 bases to trimming and J lost 9 bases, with 14 bases between them. The CDR3: CASSEVLPPGPQHF. The DNA for the CDR3 is TGCGCCAGCAGTGAGGTGCTCCCCCCGGGGCCCCAGCATTTT.

The rearrangement links TRBV7-3 to TRBJ1-6, with no clear D. Trimming stripped 4 bases from V and 10 bases from J, with 11 bases between. The germline CDR1 and CDR2 sequences are SGHTA and FQGTGA. The CDR3 is 13 residues long. The CDR3 nucleotides read TGTGCCAGCAGCTCAAGACGGGGATCACCCCTCCACTTT. Translating it yields CASSSRRGSPLHF.

The chain employs TRBV7-8 and TRBJ2-7; D gene ambiguous. The germline V gene has CDR1 SGHVS and CDR2 FQNEAQ. The CDR3 covers 16 residues. Trimming cost V 3 bases and J 4 bases, with 19 bases left between them. The CDR3 region is CASSLSLVQPMYEQYF. The CDR3 bases are TGTGCCAGCAGCTTGTCCCTAGTACAACCTATGTACGAGCAGTACTTC.

CDR3 sequence (DNA): TGTGCCAGCATGAGGGGGCCTGAGAATGAAAAACTGTTTTTT. It translates to CASMRGPENEKLFF. The rearrangement links TRBV6-1 to TRBJ1-4, with TRBD1 identical over 7 bases. The CDR3 sequence is 14 residues long. The V gene end was trimmed by 7 bases and the J gene end by 5 bases; junction bases not matched to a gene: 7. Per the germline V gene, CDR1 is MNHNS and CDR2 is SASEGT.

This clone was seen more than once but under ten times. The genes are TRBV7-9 and TRBJ2-7; D is possibly TRBD1 (6 bases). The CDR3 spans 15 residues. Trimming left V 1 base short and J 2 bases short, with 12 bases between. Looked up from germline, CDR1 is SEHNR and CDR2 is FQNEAQ (reference sequence). CDR3 DNA: TGTGCCAGCAGCTTAGGACAGGCGCTAACCTACGAGCAGTACTTC. It is translated as CASSLGQALTYEQYF.

Of note for this clone: The same CDR3 can be traced to other DNA sequences in this sample. The chain links TRBV6-1 to TRBJ1-5, with D possibly TRBD1 on 6 matching bases. Trimming removed 4 bases from V and 6 bases from J, with 22 bases in between. The CDR3 runs to 17 residues. Germline lookup yields CDR1 MNHNS and CDR2 SASEGT. In nucleotides, the CDR3 is TGTGCCAGCAGTGGCGCTCTAGGGGCGGGGGCGACTCAGCCCCAGCATTTT. Encoded protein: CASSGALGAGATQPQHF.

The sample holds a few counts of this clone. The chain links TRBV19 to TRBJ1-6; 8 nucleotides agree with TRBD1. Germline V gene sequence: CDR1 LNHDA, CDR2 SQIVND (reference sequence). The CDR3 is made up of 16 amino acids. The J segment lost 7 bases and the V segment lost 3 bases, leaving 8 bases of the junction unmatched. CDR3 sequence: CASSMGAGGLNSPLHF. For the CDR3, the DNA is TGTGCCAGTAGTATGGGGGCAGGGGGCCTGAATTCACCCCTCCACTTT.

V and J are TRBV10-3 and TRBJ2-3; D gene unclear. This CDR3 spans 13 amino acids. With 4 bases removed from V and 4 bases from J, the gap between germline ends came to 9 bases. Germline assignment: CDR1 ENHRY and CDR2 SYGVKD. CDR3 DNA sequence: TGTGCCATCAGTGGGAGTAGTGCAGATACGCAGTATTTT. Translation gives CAISGSSADTQYF.

A word on this clone: Additional DNA sequences in this sample encode the identical CDR3. The V call is TRBV20-1, the J call TRBJ1-1; no firm D call. V lost 3 bases and J lost 1, with 3 bases in between. This CDR3 is 11 amino acids long. The germline CDR1 and CDR2 sequences are DFQATT and SNEGSKA (reference sequence). CDR3 nucleotides: TGCAGTGCTAGGGCGAACACTGAAGCTTTCTTT. Translated: CSARANTEAFF.

V gene TRBV5-1 combines with J gene TRBJ2-5, with 8 bases matching TRBD1. This CDR3 has 14 residues. Unmatched junction bases numbered 3, after V lost 0 bases and J lost 5 bases. The germline V gene has CDR1 SGHRS and CDR2 YFSETQ. The CDR3 coding sequence is TGCGCCAGCAGCTTGGAAGACAGGGGTGAGACCCAGTACTTC. Its protein is CASSLEDRGETQYF.

The chain is built from TRBV27 and TRBJ2-7; 7 bases map to TRBD1. With V trimmed by 5 bases and J by 2 bases, 12 bases remained unmatched. The V gene's germline CDR1 is MNHEY and CDR2 SMNVEV (reference sequence). This CDR3 has 16 amino acids. The CDR3 is CASSPSTGLNTYEQYF. In nucleotides, the CDR3 is TGTGCCAGCAGTCCATCGACAGGGCTAAATACCTACGAGCAGTACTTC.

This sequence joins TRBV28 and TRBJ1-5; 9 bases map to TRBD1. The V gene end was trimmed by 3 bases and the J gene end by 3 bases; junction bases not matched to a gene: 6. Germline assignment: CDR1 MDHEN and CDR2 SYDVKM. CDR3 length equals 16 residues. The CDR3 DNA sequence: TGTGCCAGCAGTTTCCCACGGACAGGGGCCAATCAGCCCCAGCATTTT. Its protein is CASSFPRTGANQPQHF.